This is a list of T cell receptor beta chains from one sample in a study of cytotoxic CD8 clonotypes in ibrutinib-treated CLL. The assay was immunoSEQ multiplex PCR, and TCRdb's table has in-frame clones only and misses some. Of about 49,000 clones listed, 45% to 55% are singletons. This specimen was PBMCs, taken after 12 months of ibrutinib treatment. The receptor set was obtained from a human donor with chronic lymphocytic leukemia. Both conserved end residues are part of each CDR3. D genes are given only for firm matches. Size is stated for part of the rows, as once, few or many counts, or as a class when the clone is expanded.

>.|.|TRBJ1-4|TRBV10-3
TGTGCCATCAGTGTATCCCCGCCGGGCCCCGGGACGAAATTCCCTGGGCAACTGTTTTTT
CAISVSPPGPGTKFPGQLFF
>few|.|TRBJ1-5|TRBV19
TGTGCCAGTACTATGGACCTTAATCAGCCCCAGCATTTT
CASTMDLNQPQHF
>.|.|TRBJ1-2|TRBV29-1
TGCAGCGTGGACGACGAGTTTGGCTACACCTTC
CSVDDEFGYTF
>.|TRBD1|TRBJ2-7|TRBV5-1
TGCGCCAGCAGCTTGGGGCCAGGGGGCGAGCAGTACTTC
CASSLGPGGEQYF
>.|TRBD2|TRBJ2-2|TRBV7-6
TGTGCCAGCAGCTTTCACGGACTAGCGGGAGACACCGGGGAGCTGTTTTTT
CASSFHGLAGDTGELFF
>.|TRBD2|TRBJ2-1|TRBV5-1
TGCGCCAGCAGCTTGGGGCCACTTAGCGGGAGCTACAATGAGCAGTTCTTC
CASSLGPLSGSYNEQFF
>.|TRBD2|TRBJ2-7|TRBV5-6
TGTGCCAGCAGCCATTGGGGGGGAGCCTCCTACGAGCAGTACTTC
CASSHWGGASYEQYF
>.|.|TRBJ2-3|TRBV19
TGTGCCAGTACCATAGGCGGGCAGCCGGGAGATACGCAGTATTTT
CASTIGGQPGDTQYF
>.|TRBD2|TRBJ2-7|TRBV19
TGTGCCAGTACCCTACGGGCTAGCGGAGGCTACGCGCAGTACTTC
CASTLRASGGYAQYF
>.|TRBD1|TRBJ1-4|TRBV28
TGTGCCAGCAGGCTCGACAGGGCTTATAATGAAAAACTGTTTTTT
CASRLDRAYNEKLFF
>few|.|TRBJ1-4|TRBV11-2
TGTGCCAGCAGCGGTCTTAATGAAAAACTGTTTTTT
CASSGLNEKLFF
>few|.|TRBJ1-6|TRBV10-3
TGTGCCATCAAGGAAATACAAAATTCACCCCTCCACTTT
CAIKEIQNSPLHF